This note documents a single T cell receptor beta chain sequence. The sample comes from a study of PD-L1 blockade in urothelial cancer. Here immunoSEQ multiplex PCR was the method, and the copy in TCRdb shows in-frame clones only, minus some. Counted here are 120,000 or so clones, around 86% occurring once; the ten biggest clones make up around 2.4%. As for time point: peripheral blood 6 weeks after treatment start. Diagnoses among patients were locally advanced or metastatic urothelial carcinoma. V was clipped by 9 bases and J by 5 bases; unmatched bases: 6. The germline V gene has CDR1 SNHLY and CDR2 FYNNEI. The CDR3 has 13 amino acids.

Sample: PBMCs, taken around atezolizumab (anti-PD-L1) treatment. The TCR originated in a man over 45 with urothelial cancer. The chain is built from TRBV2 and TRBJ1-1; 10 bases map to TRBD1. The CDR3 region has the DNA TGTGCCAGGCGGGACAGGGGCGTGACTGAAGCTTTCTTT. As protein: CARRDRGVTEAFF.